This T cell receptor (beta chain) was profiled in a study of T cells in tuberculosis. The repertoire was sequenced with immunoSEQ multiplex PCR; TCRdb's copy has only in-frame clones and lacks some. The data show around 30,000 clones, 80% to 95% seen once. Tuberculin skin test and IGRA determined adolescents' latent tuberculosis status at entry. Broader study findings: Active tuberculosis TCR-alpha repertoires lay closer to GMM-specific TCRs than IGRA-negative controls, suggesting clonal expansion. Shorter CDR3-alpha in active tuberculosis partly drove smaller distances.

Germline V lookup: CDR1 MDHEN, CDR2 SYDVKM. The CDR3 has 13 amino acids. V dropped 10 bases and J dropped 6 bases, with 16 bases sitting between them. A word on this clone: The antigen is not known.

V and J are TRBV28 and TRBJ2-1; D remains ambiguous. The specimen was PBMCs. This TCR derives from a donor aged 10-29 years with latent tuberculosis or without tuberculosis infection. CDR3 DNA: TGTGCCACTCGAAGAGAATCACCCAATGAGCAGTTCTTC. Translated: CATRRESPNEQFF.